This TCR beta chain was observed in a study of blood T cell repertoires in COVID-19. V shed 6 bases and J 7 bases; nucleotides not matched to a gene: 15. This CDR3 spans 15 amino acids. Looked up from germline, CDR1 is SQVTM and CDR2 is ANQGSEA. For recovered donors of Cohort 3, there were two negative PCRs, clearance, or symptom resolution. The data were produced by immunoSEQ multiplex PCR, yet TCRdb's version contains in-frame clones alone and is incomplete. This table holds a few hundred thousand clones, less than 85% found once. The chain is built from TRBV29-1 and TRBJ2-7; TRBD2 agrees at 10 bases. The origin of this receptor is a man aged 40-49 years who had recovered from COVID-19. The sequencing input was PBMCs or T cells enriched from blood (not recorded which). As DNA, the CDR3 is TGCAGCGTGACGTCTGTGTCTAGCGGGAGCAGAGAGCAGTACTTC. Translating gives CSVTSVSSGSREQYF.